This section outlines one T cell receptor beta chain sequence together with its context. Its antigen is unknown. Both 60 Vbeta primers and 13 Jbeta primers went into the PCR. Some clones are missing from TCRdb's copy, which holds only in-frame ones; the method was immunoSEQ multiplex PCR. The table shows about 94,000 clones, with approximately 77% occurring only once. V was cut by 8 bases and J by 9 bases, with 23 bases left in between. The CDR3 runs to 14 residues. Germline V gives CDR1 MNHNS, CDR2 SASEGT. The data stem from a study of cytomegalovirus exposure and HLA in healthy donors. At the level of the study: A data release that came early held approximately 85 million unique TCRs from HLA-typed donors. Genotyping of roughly 400 donors showed that approximately 83% belonged to the Caucasian-associated ancestry cluster. Study-wide points: Apart from CMV serostatus, no immune exposure information was available.

The sequencing input was PBMCs. J is TRBJ2-7 and V is TRBV6-1; a possible D gene is TRBD1 (6 bases). This sequence originates from a human donor in good health. CDR3 sequence (DNA): TGTGCCAGCCGAAATCGGGACAATCGGCCAGGGCAGTACTTC. Protein sequence: CASRNRDNRPGQYF.